Below, 27 T cell receptor beta chains from the same sample are listed, as sequenced in a study of CD8+CD57+ T cells in acquired aplastic anemia. CDR3 and TCR beta VDJ profiling relied on genomic DNA as the template. TCRdb recomputed calls from the reads with MiXCR, one row per CDR3 protein. The sample contains approximately 270,000 distinct CDR3 sequences, 56% of which appear only once. Sequenced: sorted CD4+, CD8+, or CD8+CD57+ T cells (not recorded which) from PBMCs. The receptors derive from a human donor with severe aplastic anemia or a healthy control (not recorded which).

In this sample, this clonotype turned up many times. The chain is built from TRBV9 and TRBJ1-2; TRBD1 matches at 7 bases. CDR1 is SGDLS, CDR2 YYNGEE, per germline. CDR3 length equals 14 residues. V lost 3 bases and J lost 7; bases outside the gene matches: 9. The CDR3 bases are TGTGCCAGCAGCGCCATAACAGGGGAGGGTGGCTACACCTTC. Translating gives CASSAITGEGGYTF. The full variable domain, with the rest looked up from reference TRBV9 and TRBJ1-2, is DSGVTQTPKHLITATGQRVTLRCSPRSGDLSVYWYQQSLDQGLQFLIQYYNGEERAKGNILERFSAQQFPDLHSELNLSSLELGDSALYFCASSAITGEGGYTFGSGTRLTVV.

The chain links TRBV15 to TRBJ2-5; no clear D. The germline gives CDR1 LNHNV, CDR2 YYDKDF (reference sequence). Trimming took 1 base from V and 3 from J, leaving 6 bases between them. This CDR3 has 13 amino acids. The CDR3 loop is CATSRGDKETQYF. The CDR3 region has the DNA TGTGCCACCAGCAGAGGAGACAAAGAGACCCAGTACTTC. Using reference TRBV15 and TRBJ2-5 for the parts outside the CDR3, the full variable domain is DAMVIQNPRYQVTQFGKPVTLSCSQTLNHNVMYWYQQKSSQAPKLLFHYYDKDFNNEADTPDNFQSRRPNTSFCFLDIRSPGLGDTAMYLCATSRGDKETQYFGPGTRLLVL.

This sequence joins TRBV12-3 or TRBV12-4 and TRBJ2-1; TRBD2 matches at 7 bases. The CDR3 sequence is 14 residues long. Trimming at V came to 0 bases and at J to 6 bases, leaving 2 bases not matched to a gene. The CDR3 loop is CASSLAGGSNEQFF. The DNA of the CDR3 is TGTGCCAGCAGTTTAGCGGGAGGGAGCAATGAGCAGTTCTTC.

Concerning this clonotype itself: Mismatch with germline at one junction end may stem from a read error. The CDR3 sequence is CASSGQGGVDEQFF. The CDR3 nucleotides read TGTGCCAGCAGTGGACAGGGGGGCGTCGATGAGCAGTTCTTC. The V and J genes are TRBV10-3 and TRBJ2-1; 10 bases fit TRBD1. The germline V gene has CDR1 ENHRY and CDR2 SYGVKD. The CDR3 totals 14 residues.

This clonotype showed up many times. The V and J genes are TRBV24-1 and TRBJ2-5; either TRBD1 or TRBD2 may fit D (6 bases each). The CDR3 runs 17 residues. The V end lost 4 bases, the J end lost 5 bases, and 22 bases lay between the germline ends. Germline V gene sequence: CDR1 KGHDR, CDR2 SFDVKD. The CDR3 nucleotides are TGTGCCACCAGTGACACCAGACACCCGGGGGCTCCGGAGACCCAGTACTTC. It encodes CATSDTRHPGAPETQYF.

In this sample, this clonotype turned up many times. The CDR3 sequence: CASSQLAGGPQETQYF. For the CDR3, the DNA is TGTGCCAGCAGCCAATTAGCGGGGGGGCCGCAAGAGACCCAGTACTTC. The chain joins TRBV3-1 to TRBJ2-5, with TRBD2 identical over 11 bases. Germline CDR1 LGHDT, CDR2 YNNKEL (reference sequence). This CDR3 contains 16 residues. The trim removed 2 bases at V and 2 bases at J, leaving 4 bases unmatched.

The J gene is TRBJ1-2, the V gene TRBV10-3, with D perhaps matching TRBD1 (5 bases). The CDR3 sequence is 16 residues long. The V end lost 0 bases, the J end lost 2 bases, and 13 bases lay between the germline ends. The germline V gene encodes CDR1 ENHRY and CDR2 SYGVKD. The CDR3 DNA sequence: TGTGCCATCAGTGAGTCTACGGGGGGAGCGAACTATGGCTACACCTTC. Its protein is CAISESTGGANYGYTF.

This sequence joins TRBV7-2 and TRBJ2-5; D call uncertain. The germline V gene encodes CDR1 SGHTA and CDR2 FQGNSA. This CDR3 is built from 14 residues. V gave up 5 bases and J gave up 0 bases, with 10 bases separating them. The CDR3 DNA sequence: TGTGCCAGCAGCCCAACAGTGTACCAAGAGACCCAGTACTTC. It yields the protein CASSPTVYQETQYF.

The chain uses TRBV15 and TRBJ1-5; 7 nucleotides agree with TRBD1. The CDR3 contains 16 residues. The V gene's germline CDR1 is LNHNV and CDR2 YYDKDF (reference sequence). V was clipped by 3 bases and J by 0 bases; unmatched bases: 5. The DNA for the CDR3 is TGTGCCACCAGCAGCCGTACAGGGGATAGCAATCAGCCCCAGCATTTT. Its protein is CATSSRTGDSNQPQHF.

The genes are TRBV19 and TRBJ1-5, with a tentative D call TRBD1 (5 bases). Germline assignment: CDR1 LNHDA and CDR2 SQIVND (reference sequence). Trimming pared 3 bases from V and 7 bases from J, leaving 13 bases between. The CDR3 sequence is 14 residues long. The CDR3 DNA is TGTGCCAGTAGTATGTGGGGGGTCGGGCAGCCCCAGCATTTT. This encodes CASSMWGVGQPQHF.

This rearrangement joins TRBV20-1 to TRBJ1-1; a weak D match, TRBD1 (6 bases). The CDR3 consists of 16 residues. V lost 0 bases and J 4 bases, leaving 18 bases between the germline ends. Germline assignment: CDR1 DFQATT and CDR2 SNEGSKA (reference sequence). CDR3 sequence (DNA): TGCAGTGCTAGAGATATAATGGGACAAGGTCCCACTGAAGCTTTCTTT. As protein: CSARDIMGQGPTEAFF.

This clonotype was seen repeatedly, ten times or more. The chain links TRBV6-5 to TRBJ1-3; no definite D call. The germline CDR1 and CDR2 sequences are MNHEY and SVGAGI. The CDR3 sequence is 15 residues long. Trimming shortened V by 6 bases and J by 0 bases, and 12 bases separated the two germline ends. This CDR3 reads CASSRAGSSGNTIYF. The CDR3 bases are TGTGCCAGCAGCCGGGCGGGGTCCTCTGGAAACACCATATATTTT.

This clonotype was counted between two and nine times. The chain combines TRBV15 with TRBJ2-1, with 9 bases aligning to TRBD2. The V and J ends lost 5 bases and 2 bases, in that order; junction bases with no gene match: 7. Germline V gene lookup returns CDR1 LNHNV and CDR2 YYDKDF (reference sequence). The CDR3 length is 16 residues. The CDR3 is CATSSTAGGAYNEQFF. In DNA form, the CDR3 reads TGTGCCACCAGCTCAACCGCGGGGGGGGCCTACAATGAGCAGTTCTTC.

This chain joins TRBV19 and TRBJ1-6, with D unclear. CDR1 and CDR2 from the germline V gene are LNHDA and SQIVND (reference sequence). The V gene lost 6 bases and the J gene lost 10 bases, with 19 bases spanning the gap. The CDR3 spans 15 residues. The CDR3 loop reads CASRIQHGPLSPLHF. Here the CDR3 DNA reads TGTGCCAGTAGAATTCAGCATGGCCCCTTGTCACCCCTCCACTTT.

The chain uses TRBV20-1 and TRBJ2-7; D gene ambiguous. CDR1 and CDR2 from the germline V gene are DFQATT and SNEGSKA (reference sequence). Trimming removed 6 bases from V and 4 bases from J, with 22 bases in between. The CDR3 sequence is 15 residues long. The CDR3 is CSATSASAAFYEQYF. In DNA, the CDR3 is TGCAGTGCGACCAGTGCGTCGGCAGCTTTTTACGAGCAGTACTTC.

DNA for the CDR3: TGTGCCATTGGGGAGGCCGGGGTAAGTTCACCCCTCCACTTT. Residues: CAIGEAGVSSPLHF. The genes are TRBV10-3 and TRBJ1-6, with D uncertain. Germline assignment: CDR1 ENHRY and CDR2 SYGVKD. V lost 9 bases to trimming and J lost 9 bases, with 18 bases between them. The CDR3 length is 14 residues.

This chain connects TRBV24-1 to TRBJ2-1; 11 nucleotides line up with TRBD2. J lost 9 bases, V lost 3 bases, and 6 bases had no gene match. This CDR3 comprises 15 residues. The germline V gene encodes CDR1 KGHDR and CDR2 SFDVKD. CDR3 bases: TGTGCCACCAGTGATACTCGGACTAGCGGGCGTGAGCAGTTCTTC. It codes for CATSDTRTSGREQFF.

The rearrangement joins TRBV7-9 to TRBJ2-5, with 13 bases that match TRBD2. CDR1 and CDR2 (germline): SEHNR, FQNEAQ (reference sequence). Trimming removed 1 base from V and 4 bases from J; junction bases left unmatched: 6. The CDR3 has 17 residues. The CDR3 coding sequence is TGTGCCAGCAGCTTAGGATGGACTAGCGGGAGAGGAGAGACCCAGTACTTC. Its protein product is CASSLGWTSGRGETQYF. The variable domain in full, completed from reference TRBV7-9 and TRBJ2-5, reads DTGVSQNPRHKITKRGQNVTFRCDPISEHNRLYWYRQTLGQGPEFLTYFQNEAQLEKSRLLSDRFSAERPKGSFSTLEIQRTEQGDSAMYLCASSLGWTSGRGETQYFGPGTRLLVL.

The CDR3 spells CSVEEGIGVEAFF. The CDR3 coding sequence is TGCAGCGTTGAAGAGGGGATTGGGGTTGAAGCTTTCTTT. The chain links TRBV29-1 to TRBJ1-1; no clear D. This CDR3 is built from 13 residues. Trimming cost V 0 bases and J 7 bases, with 12 bases left between them. Germline assignment: CDR1 SQVTM and CDR2 ANQGSEA.

This chain links TRBV20-1 with TRBJ2-2; the D gene is possibly TRBD2 (5 bases). This CDR3 spans 14 amino acids. The germline gives CDR1 DFQATT, CDR2 SNEGSKA (reference sequence). V lost 6 bases, J lost 2 bases, and 13 bases lay in between. The CDR3 sequence is CSAREGSNTGELFF. CDR3 nucleotide sequence: TGCAGTGCACGTGAGGGTTCCAACACCGGGGAGCTGTTTTTT.

The V gene is TRBV15, the J gene TRBJ2-7, with 7 bases lining up with TRBD2. The CDR3 length is 15 residues. Per germline, CDR1 LNHNV and CDR2 YYDKDF (reference sequence). V lost 5 bases, J lost 2 bases, and 9 bases stayed unmatched. CDR3 loop: CATSFRAGTAYEQYF. Here the CDR3 DNA reads TGTGCCACCAGCTTCCGAGCGGGGACGGCCTACGAGCAGTACTTC.

The V gene is TRBV14, the J gene TRBJ1-6; 7 nucleotides agree with TRBD1. The germline V gene encodes CDR1 SGHDN and CDR2 FVKESK. CDR3 length: 14 residues. Trimming at V came to 3 bases and at J to 9 bases, leaving 5 bases not matched to a gene. The CDR3 bases are TGTGCCAGCAGCCAGACAGGGAGTGGTTCACCCCTCCACTTT. Translating gives CASSQTGSGSPLHF.

This clonotype was recorded many times. V gene TRBV20-1 combines with J gene TRBJ1-6; TRBD1 might be the D (6 bases). CDR3 size: 16 residues. CDR1 and CDR2 (germline): DFQATT, SNEGSKA (reference sequence). Trimming stripped 0 bases from V and 0 bases from J, with 9 bases between. The CDR3 nucleotides are TGCAGTGCTAGAGAGGGACAAAGCTCCTATAATTCACCCCTCCACTTT. Residues: CSAREGQSSYNSPLHF.

This chain joins TRBV2 and TRBJ2-2, with D perhaps matching TRBD1 (7 bases). Germline CDR1 and CDR2: SNHLY and FYNNEI. The V end was cut by 7 bases, the J end by 2 bases, with 14 bases between. This CDR3 has 15 residues. CDR3 loop: CASKSQGGNTGELFF. CDR3 sequence (DNA): TGTGCCAGCAAATCGCAGGGGGGAAACACCGGGGAGCTGTTTTTT.

The chain is built from TRBV7-2 and TRBJ2-1; a weak D match, TRBD1 (6 bases). Germline V gives CDR1 SGHTA, CDR2 FQGNSA. CDR3 length: 15 amino acids. Between the trimmed V and J ends, which lost 6 bases and 5 bases, there was a span of 17 bases. Here the CDR3 reads CASSTAGDFHNEQFF. As DNA, the CDR3 is TGTGCCAGCAGTACGGCAGGGGATTTTCACAATGAGCAGTTCTTC. The complete variable domain, with remaining parts taken from reference TRBV7-2 and TRBJ2-1, reads GAGVSQSPSNKVTEKGKDVELRCDPISGHTALYWYRQSLGQGLEFLIYFQGNSAPDKSGLPSDRFSAERTGGSVSTLTIQRTQQEDSAVYLCASSTAGDFHNEQFFGPGTRLTVL.

CDR3 DNA: TGTGCCAGCAGCCCAGCGGGAGCACAAAACTACGAGCAGTACTTC. This codes for CASSPAGAQNYEQYF. This chain joins TRBV7-2 and TRBJ2-7; 8 nucleotides agree with TRBD2. Germline lookup yields CDR1 SGHTA and CDR2 FQGNSA. This CDR3 is built from 15 residues. Losses at the gene ends were 5 bases for V and 3 bases for J; bases not matched to a gene: 9.

The rearrangement uses TRBV5-1 and TRBJ2-6; D is possibly TRBD1 (7 bases). Germline V gene lookup returns CDR1 SGHRS and CDR2 YFSETQ. The CDR3 is 19 residues long. V dropped 0 bases and J dropped 0 bases, with 16 bases sitting between them. This CDR3 reads CASSLAQGSGSSGANVLTF. CDR3 nucleotide sequence: TGCGCCAGCAGCTTGGCACAGGGGTCCGGGAGCTCTGGGGCCAACGTCCTGACTTTC.